The clone carrying this T cell receptor (beta chain) was recorded at least ten times. Its cognate antigen is unknown. A marrow graft followed busulfan-fludarabine conditioning, with cyclophosphamide on days +3 and +4. The data derive from a study of T cells after posttransplantation cyclophosphamide. Study results and caveats: Donor-recipient repertoire similarity was low at 1-2 months, rising over year one. Recipient CMV seropositivity and CMV reactivation strongly tracked TRB clonality.

Sequencing was performed with immunoSEQ multiplex PCR; in TCRdb, only in-frame clones are kept and a portion is missing. The sample has almost 5,500 clones, none seen only once. V lost 0 bases, J lost 1 base, and 7 bases lay in between. Germline CDR1 LGHNA, CDR2 YNFKEQ. CDR3 length: 15 amino acids. Material: PBMCs, obtained 377 days after allogeneic stem cell transplant with posttransplant cyclophosphamide. V is TRBV4-2 and J is TRBJ1-5, with D possibly being TRBD1 (6 bases). The origin of this receptor is a male patient aged 60-70 years who received an allogeneic stem cell transplant from a related donor, was CMV-positive, and had acute GVHD only. Some T cells could come from the graft donor. The CDR3 here is CASSQDTGSNQPQHF. DNA for the CDR3: TGTGCCAGCAGCCAAGATACAGGGAGCAATCAGCCCCAGCATTTT.